The present T cell receptor beta chain was sequenced within a study of T cells in Graves' hyperthyroidism and ophthalmopathy. Whole-study results and caveats: Ophthalmopathy was model-predicted a median about 6.9 months pre-onset. In simple terms, a model built on 13 V-J features told ophthalmopathy apart from stable hyperthyroidism.

Blood sampling occurred at first hyperthyroidism diagnosis, ahead of any ophthalmopathy symptoms. It was RNA transcripts that yielded the amplified TCR beta CDR3 regions. HTBI primers were the set used in a first-round RT-PCR of the TCR CDR3. Each CDR3 protein gets one entry after TCRdb re-called the multiplex PCR reads with MiXCR. Among 130,000 or so distinct CDR3 sequences listed, roughly 23% were seen once. This clonotype was found many times. Antigen: not known. The clonotype originates from a woman between 50 and 59 years old with Graves' hyperthyroidism that later progressed to Graves' ophthalmopathy. The sequencing input was blood.

The chain's CDR3 is CASSVEAAFLQYF. The DNA for the CDR3 is TGTGCCAGCTCAGTCGAGGCAGCCTTTTTGCAGTACTTC. The rearrangement links TRBV18 to TRBJ2-7, with D unresolved. The CDR3 sequence is 13 residues long. Looked up from germline, CDR1 is KGHSH and CDR2 is LQKENI. Trimming cost V 5 bases and J 9 bases, with 17 bases left between them.